The present T cell receptor beta chain was sequenced within a study of OX40 agonist ivuxolimab in advanced cancers. Trimming stripped 0 bases from V and 4 bases from J, with 20 bases between. Germline V lookup: CDR1 SGDLS, CDR2 YYNGEE. The CDR3 consists of 18 residues. Repertoires were generated with immunoSEQ multiplex PCR, while TCRdb's copy carries only in-frame clones and drops some. The table includes some 84,000 clones, about 92% detected once. The chain couples TRBV9 to TRBJ1-3, with D perhaps matching TRBD1 (6 bases). The TCR was taken from an adult with an advanced solid tumor such as melanoma, head and neck, liver or kidney cancer. The specimen was CD4+ or CD8+ T cells sorted from blood, collected in a trial of the OX40 agonist ivuxolimab. Here the CDR3 DNA reads TGTGCCAGCAGCGTAGCGGGGGCGTGGGGGGTTAGCGGAAACACCATATATTTT. This translates into CASSVAGAWGVSGNTIYF.